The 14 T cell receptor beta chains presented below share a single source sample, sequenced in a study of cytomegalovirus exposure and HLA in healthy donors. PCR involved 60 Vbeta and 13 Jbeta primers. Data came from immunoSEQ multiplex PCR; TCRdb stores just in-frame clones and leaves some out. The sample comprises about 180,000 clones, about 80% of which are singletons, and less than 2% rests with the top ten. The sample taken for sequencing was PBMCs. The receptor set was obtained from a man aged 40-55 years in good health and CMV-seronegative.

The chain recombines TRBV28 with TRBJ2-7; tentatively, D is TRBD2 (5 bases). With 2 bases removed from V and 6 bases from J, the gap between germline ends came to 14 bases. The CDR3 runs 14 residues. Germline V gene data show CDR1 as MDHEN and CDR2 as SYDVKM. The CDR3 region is CASSLTSRTGEQYF. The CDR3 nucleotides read TGTGCCAGCAGTTTAACCTCCCGGACTGGCGAGCAGTACTTC. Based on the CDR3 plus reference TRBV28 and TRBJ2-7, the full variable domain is DVKVTQSSRYLVKRTGEKVFLECVQDMDHENMFWYRQDPGLGLRLIYFSYDVKMKEKGDIPEGYSVSREKKERFSLILESASTNQTSMYLCASSLTSRTGEQYFGPGTRLTVT.

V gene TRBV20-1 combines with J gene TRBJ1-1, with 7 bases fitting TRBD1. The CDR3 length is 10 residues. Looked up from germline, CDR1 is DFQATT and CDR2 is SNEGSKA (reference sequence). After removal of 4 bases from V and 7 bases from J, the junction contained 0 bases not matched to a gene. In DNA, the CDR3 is TGCAGTGCTAACAGGGGTGAAGCTTTCTTT. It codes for CSANRGEAFF.

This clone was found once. CDR3 nucleotide sequence: TGCGCCAGCAGCCAAGATATGGCAGCTGGGGCCAACGTCCTGACTTTC. It encodes CASSQDMAAGANVLTF. This chain links TRBV4-1 with TRBJ2-6; D gene unclear. The CDR3 covers 16 residues. V was cut by 0 bases and J by 2 bases, with 8 bases left in between. The germline V gene encodes CDR1 MGHRA and CDR2 YSYEKL.

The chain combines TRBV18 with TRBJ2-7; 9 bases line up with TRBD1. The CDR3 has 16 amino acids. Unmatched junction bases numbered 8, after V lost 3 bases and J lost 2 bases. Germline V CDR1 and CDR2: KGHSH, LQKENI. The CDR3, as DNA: TGTGCCAGCTCACCGACCGGCGGACAGGGGACCTACGAGCAGTACTTC. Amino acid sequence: CASSPTGGQGTYEQYF.

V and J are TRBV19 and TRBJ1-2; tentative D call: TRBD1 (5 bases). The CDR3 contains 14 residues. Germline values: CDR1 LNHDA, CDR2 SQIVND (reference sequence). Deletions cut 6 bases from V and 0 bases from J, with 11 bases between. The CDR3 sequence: CASRTRQTNYGYTF. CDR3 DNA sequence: TGTGCCAGTAGAACTCGACAGACTAACTATGGCTACACCTTC.

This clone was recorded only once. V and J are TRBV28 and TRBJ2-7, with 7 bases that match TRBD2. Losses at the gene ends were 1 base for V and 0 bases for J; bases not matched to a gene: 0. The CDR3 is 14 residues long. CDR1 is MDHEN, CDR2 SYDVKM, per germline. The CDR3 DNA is TGTGCCAGCAGTTTATCGGGGGGCTCCTACGAGCAGTACTTC. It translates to CASSLSGGSYEQYF. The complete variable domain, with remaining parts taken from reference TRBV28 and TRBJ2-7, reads DVKVTQSSRYLVKRTGEKVFLECVQDMDHENMFWYRQDPGLGLRLIYFSYDVKMKEKGDIPEGYSVSREKKERFSLILESASTNQTSMYLCASSLSGGSYEQYFGPGTRLTVT.

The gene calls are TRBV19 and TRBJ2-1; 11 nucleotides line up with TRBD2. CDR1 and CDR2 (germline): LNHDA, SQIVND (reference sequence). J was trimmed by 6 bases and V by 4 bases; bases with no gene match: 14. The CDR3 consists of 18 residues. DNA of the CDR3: TGTGCCAGTAGTAGGAGTAGCGGGAGGGCCGTTCGTAGCAATGAGCAGTTCTTC. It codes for CASSRSSGRAVRSNEQFF.

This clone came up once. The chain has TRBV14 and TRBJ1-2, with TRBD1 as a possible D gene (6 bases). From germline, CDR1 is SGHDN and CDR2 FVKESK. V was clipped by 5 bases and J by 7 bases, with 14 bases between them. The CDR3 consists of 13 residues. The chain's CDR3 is CASSYRVEGGYTF. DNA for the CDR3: TGTGCCAGCAGCTACAGGGTTGAGGGTGGCTACACCTTC.

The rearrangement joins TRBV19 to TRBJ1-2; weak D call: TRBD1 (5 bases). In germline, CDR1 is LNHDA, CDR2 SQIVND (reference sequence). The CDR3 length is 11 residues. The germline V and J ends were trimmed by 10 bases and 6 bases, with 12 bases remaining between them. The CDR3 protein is CATSAGNGYTF. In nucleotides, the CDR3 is TGTGCCACCTCCGCAGGGAATGGCTACACCTTC.

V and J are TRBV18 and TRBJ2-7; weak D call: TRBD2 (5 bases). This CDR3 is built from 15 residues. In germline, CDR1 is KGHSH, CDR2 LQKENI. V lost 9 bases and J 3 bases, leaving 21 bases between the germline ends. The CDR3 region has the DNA TGTGCCAGTTCGATACGGACTTCTTCCCACTACGAGCAGTACTTC. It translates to CASSIRTSSHYEQYF.

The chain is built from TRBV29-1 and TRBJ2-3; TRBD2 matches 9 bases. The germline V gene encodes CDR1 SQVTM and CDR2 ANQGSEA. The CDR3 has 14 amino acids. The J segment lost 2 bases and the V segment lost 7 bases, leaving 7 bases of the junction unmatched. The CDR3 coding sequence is TGCAGCGACAAGACTAGCGGAGACACAGATACGCAGTATTTT. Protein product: CSDKTSGDTDTQYF.

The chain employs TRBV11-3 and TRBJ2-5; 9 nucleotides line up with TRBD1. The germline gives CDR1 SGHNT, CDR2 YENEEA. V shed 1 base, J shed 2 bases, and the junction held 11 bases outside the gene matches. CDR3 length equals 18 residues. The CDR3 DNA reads TGTGCCAGCAGCTTAGGTTCTTGGGGGACAGGGAGGCAAGAGACCCAGTACTTC. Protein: CASSLGSWGTGRQETQYF.

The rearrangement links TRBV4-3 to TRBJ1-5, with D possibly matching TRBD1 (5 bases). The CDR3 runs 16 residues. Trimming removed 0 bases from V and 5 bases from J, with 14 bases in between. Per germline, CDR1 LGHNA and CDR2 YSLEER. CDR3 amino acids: CASSQERTGRYQPQHF. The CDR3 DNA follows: TGCGCCAGCAGCCAAGAACGAACAGGACGATATCAGCCCCAGCATTTT.

The CDR3 loop is CASSQDDGTGISIAEKLFF. CDR3 coding DNA: TGCGCCAGCAGCCAAGATGATGGGACAGGGATATCTATTGCCGAAAAACTGTTTTTT. The chain combines TRBV4-3 with TRBJ1-4; the match to TRBD1 covers 9 bases. The CDR3 covers 19 residues. In germline, CDR1 is LGHNA, CDR2 YSLEER. Germline trimming cut 0 bases from V and 8 bases from J; bases unmatched to any gene: 16.